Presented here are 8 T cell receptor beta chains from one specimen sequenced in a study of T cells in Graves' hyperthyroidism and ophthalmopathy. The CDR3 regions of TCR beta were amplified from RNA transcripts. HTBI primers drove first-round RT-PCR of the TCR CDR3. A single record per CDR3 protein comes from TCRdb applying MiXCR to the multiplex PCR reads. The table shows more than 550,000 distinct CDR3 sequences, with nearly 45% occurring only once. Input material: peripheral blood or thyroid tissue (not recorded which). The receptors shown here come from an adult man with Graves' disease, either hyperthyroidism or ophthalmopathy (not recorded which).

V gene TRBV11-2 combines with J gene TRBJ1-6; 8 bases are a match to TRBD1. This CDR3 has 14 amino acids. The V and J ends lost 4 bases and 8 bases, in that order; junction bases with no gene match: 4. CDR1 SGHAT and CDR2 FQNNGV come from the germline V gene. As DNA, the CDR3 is TGTGCCAGCAGCTGGACAGGGACGTATTCACCCCTCCACTTT. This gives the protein CASSWTGTYSPLHF.

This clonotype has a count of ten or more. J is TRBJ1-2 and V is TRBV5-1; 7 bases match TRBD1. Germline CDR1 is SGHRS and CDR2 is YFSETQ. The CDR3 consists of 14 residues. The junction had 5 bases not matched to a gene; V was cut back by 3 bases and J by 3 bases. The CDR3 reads CASSSDRADYGYTF. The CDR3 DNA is TGCGCCAGCAGCTCCGACAGGGCTGACTATGGCTACACCTTC.

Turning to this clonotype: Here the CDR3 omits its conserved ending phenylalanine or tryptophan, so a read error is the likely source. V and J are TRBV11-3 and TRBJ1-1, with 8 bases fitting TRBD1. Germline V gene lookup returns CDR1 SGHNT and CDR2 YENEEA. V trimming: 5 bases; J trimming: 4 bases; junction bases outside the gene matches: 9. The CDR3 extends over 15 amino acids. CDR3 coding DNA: TGTGCCAGCAGCCTCGGACAGGGAGAGAGCACTGAAGCTTTCTCT. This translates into CASSLGQGESTEAFS.

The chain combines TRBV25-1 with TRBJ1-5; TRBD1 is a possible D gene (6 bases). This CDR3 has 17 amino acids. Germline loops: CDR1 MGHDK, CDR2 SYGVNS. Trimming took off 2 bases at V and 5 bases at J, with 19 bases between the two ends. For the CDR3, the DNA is TGTGCCAGCAGTGAAGCAGGGGCGGGGGGTAAGGATCAGCCCCAGCATTTT. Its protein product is CASSEAGAGGKDQPQHF.

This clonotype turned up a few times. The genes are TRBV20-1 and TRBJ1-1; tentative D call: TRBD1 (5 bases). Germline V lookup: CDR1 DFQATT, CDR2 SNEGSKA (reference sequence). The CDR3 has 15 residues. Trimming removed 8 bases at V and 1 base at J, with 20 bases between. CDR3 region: CSTRDVVGTNTEAFF. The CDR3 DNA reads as TGCAGTACCAGGGACGTGGTTGGGACGAACACTGAAGCTTTCTTT.

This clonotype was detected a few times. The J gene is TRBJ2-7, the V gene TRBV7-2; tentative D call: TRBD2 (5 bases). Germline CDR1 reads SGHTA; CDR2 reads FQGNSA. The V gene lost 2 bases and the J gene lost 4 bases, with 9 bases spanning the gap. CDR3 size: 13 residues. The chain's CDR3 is CASSLTRGYEQYF. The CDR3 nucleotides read TGTGCCAGCAGCTTAACCCGGGGATACGAGCAGTACTTC.

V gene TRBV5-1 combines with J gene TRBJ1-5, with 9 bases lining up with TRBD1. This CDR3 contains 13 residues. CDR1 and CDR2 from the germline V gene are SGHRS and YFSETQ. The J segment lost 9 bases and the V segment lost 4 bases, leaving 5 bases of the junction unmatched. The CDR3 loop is CASSQQGAGPQHF. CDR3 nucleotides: TGCGCCAGCAGCCAACAGGGGGCAGGGCCCCAGCATTTT.

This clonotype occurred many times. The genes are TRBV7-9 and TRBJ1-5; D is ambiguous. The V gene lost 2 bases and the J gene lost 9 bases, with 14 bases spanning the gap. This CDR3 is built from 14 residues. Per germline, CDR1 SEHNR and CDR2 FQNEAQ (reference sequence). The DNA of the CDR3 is TGTGCCAGCAGCTTACTCGGCGGCAATACGCCCCAGCATTTT. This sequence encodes CASSLLGGNTPQHF.